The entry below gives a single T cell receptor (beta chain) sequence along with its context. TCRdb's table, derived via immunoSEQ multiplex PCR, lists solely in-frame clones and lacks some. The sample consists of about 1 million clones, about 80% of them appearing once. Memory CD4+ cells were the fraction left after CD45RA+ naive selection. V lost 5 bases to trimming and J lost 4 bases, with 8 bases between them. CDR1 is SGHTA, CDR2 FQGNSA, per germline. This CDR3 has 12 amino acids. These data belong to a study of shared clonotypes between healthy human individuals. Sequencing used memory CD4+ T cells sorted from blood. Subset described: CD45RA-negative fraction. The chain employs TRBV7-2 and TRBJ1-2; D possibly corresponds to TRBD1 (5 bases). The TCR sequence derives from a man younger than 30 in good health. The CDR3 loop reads CASSKTVYGYTF. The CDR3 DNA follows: TGTGCCAGCAGCAAGACAGTCTATGGCTACACCTTC.